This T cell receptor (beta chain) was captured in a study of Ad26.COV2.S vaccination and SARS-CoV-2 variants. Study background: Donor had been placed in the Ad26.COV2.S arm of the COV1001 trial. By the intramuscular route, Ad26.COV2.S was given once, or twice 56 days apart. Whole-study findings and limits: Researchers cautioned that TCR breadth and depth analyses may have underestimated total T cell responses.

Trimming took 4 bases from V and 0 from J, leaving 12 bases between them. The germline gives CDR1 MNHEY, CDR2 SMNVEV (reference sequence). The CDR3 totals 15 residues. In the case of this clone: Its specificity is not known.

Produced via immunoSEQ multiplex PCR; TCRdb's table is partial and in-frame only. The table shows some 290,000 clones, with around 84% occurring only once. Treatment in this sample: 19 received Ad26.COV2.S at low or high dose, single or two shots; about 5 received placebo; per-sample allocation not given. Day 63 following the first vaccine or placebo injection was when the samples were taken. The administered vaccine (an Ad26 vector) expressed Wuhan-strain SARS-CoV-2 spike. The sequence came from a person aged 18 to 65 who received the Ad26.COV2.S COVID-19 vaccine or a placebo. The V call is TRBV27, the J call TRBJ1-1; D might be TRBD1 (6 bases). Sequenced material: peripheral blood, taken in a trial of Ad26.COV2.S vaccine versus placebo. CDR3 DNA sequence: TGTGCCAGCAGTTCGCAGGGGAAGATGAACACTGAAGCTTTCTTT. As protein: CASSSQGKMNTEAFF.